The 27 T cell receptor beta chains reported below all come from one sample, sequenced in a study of cytomegalovirus exposure and HLA in healthy donors. Use of 60 Vbeta and 13 Jbeta primers characterized the PCR. TCRdb's table, derived via immunoSEQ multiplex PCR, lists solely in-frame clones and lacks some. The sample has under 200,000 clones, roughly 80% seen once. The sample was PBMCs. These receptors were obtained from a man aged 50-59 years in good health and CMV-seropositive.

The J gene is TRBJ2-2, the V gene TRBV4-2, with D possibly matching TRBD1 (5 bases). Germline CDR1 reads LGHNA; CDR2 reads YNFKEQ. Trimming cost V 3 bases and J 5 bases, with 16 bases left between them. The CDR3 is made up of 16 amino acids. CDR3 bases: TGTGCCAGCAGCCAGGGTAATAGGGGCGGTACCGGGGAGCTGTTTTTT. It encodes CASSQGNRGGTGELFF.

This clone has only one observation. The chain uses TRBV13 and TRBJ2-5; 7 bases match TRBD2. Germline V gene lookup returns CDR1 PRHDT and CDR2 FYEKMQ (reference sequence). V was pared by 8 bases and J by 1 base, with 7 bases of the junction left unmatched. CDR3 size: 14 residues. The CDR3 DNA reads TGTGCCAGCCTCAAGGGCGGGGGCCAAGAGACCCAGTACTTC. Its protein is CASLKGGGQETQYF.

The chain employs TRBV6-1 and TRBJ1-4, with D perhaps matching TRBD1 (5 bases). V was clipped by 6 bases and J by 5 bases, with 13 bases between them. From germline, CDR1 is MNHNS and CDR2 SASEGT. The CDR3 length is 14 residues. As DNA, the CDR3 is TGTGCCAGCAGGCCCGGGCCAGGGAATGAAAAACTGTTTTTT. Its translation: CASRPGPGNEKLFF.

This clone was observed a single time. This chain uses TRBV13 with TRBJ2-1, with 8 bases identical to TRBD2. This CDR3 spans 14 amino acids. Germline V gene data show CDR1 as PRHDT and CDR2 as FYEKMQ (reference sequence). Unmatched junction bases numbered 4, after V lost 3 bases and J lost 6 bases. CDR3 sequence: CASSFLAGPNEQFF. In DNA form, the CDR3 reads TGTGCCAGCAGCTTTCTAGCGGGCCCCAATGAGCAGTTCTTC.

V and J are TRBV4-3 and TRBJ1-1, with TRBD1 matching over 7 bases. CDR1 LGHNA and CDR2 YSLEER come from the germline V gene. The CDR3 covers 17 residues. After removal of 0 bases from V and 1 base from J, the junction contained 8 bases not matched to a gene. The DNA of the CDR3 is TGCGCCAGCAGCCAAGAGGTCAGCCACAGGGGGAACACTGAAGCTTTCTTT. Protein: CASSQEVSHRGNTEAFF.

The V and J genes are TRBV29-1 and TRBJ1-5, with D perhaps matching TRBD1 (5 bases). V shed 4 bases and J shed 4 bases, with 11 bases lying between them. The CDR3 is 13 residues long. CDR1 is SQVTM, CDR2 ANQGSEA, per germline. The CDR3 DNA is TGCAGCGTTGCCAGGGAAGGAAATCAGCCCCAGCATTTT. It specifies CSVAREGNQPQHF. The whole variable domain, remainder taken from reference TRBV29-1 and TRBJ1-5, is SAVISQKPSRDICQRGTSLTIQCQVDSQVTMMFWYRQQPGQSLTLIATANQGSEATYESGFVIDKFPISRPNLTFSTLTVSNMSPEDSSIYLCSVAREGNQPQHFGDGTRLSIL.

The J gene is TRBJ2-1, the V gene TRBV10-1; TRBD2 might be the D (6 bases). This CDR3 is built from 16 residues. V lost 2 bases and J lost 3, with 14 bases in between. Per germline, CDR1 WNHNN and CDR2 SYGVQD (reference sequence). CDR3 protein: CASSEGSGLDYNEQFF. Here the CDR3 DNA reads TGCGCCAGCAGTGAGGGTTCGGGACTCGACTACAATGAGCAGTTCTTC.

The V call is TRBV18, the J call TRBJ1-1; D is possibly TRBD1 (5 bases). The CDR3 has 15 residues. The ends were cut back, 0 bases at V and 7 bases at J, with 15 bases in the middle. CDR1 and CDR2 from the germline V gene are KGHSH and LQKENI. As DNA, the CDR3 is TGTGCCAGCTCACCACCGTCCGGGGGGTACAATGAAGCTTTCTTT. Translated: CASSPPSGGYNEAFF.

The chain carries TRBV5-6 and TRBJ2-7; 10 bases match TRBD1. V gave up 5 bases and J gave up 5 bases; unmatched junction bases: 19. The CDR3 totals 18 residues. CDR1 and CDR2 (germline): SGHDT, YYEEEE. The CDR3 here is CASSLPRYGDRGFDEQYF. CDR3 sequence (DNA): TGTGCCAGCAGTTTGCCGAGGTACGGGGACAGGGGATTCGACGAGCAGTACTTC.

CDR3 DNA: TGTGCCCTCCGGACTAGCGGGGGGTCTTCCGAGCAGTACTTC. This encodes CALRTSGGSSEQYF. The chain combines TRBV10-3 with TRBJ2-7, with 14 nucleotides matching TRBD2. The CDR3 is 14 residues long. J gave up 6 bases and V 11 bases, and 9 bases lay outside the gene matches. CDR1 is ENHRY, CDR2 SYGVKD, per germline.

The V gene is TRBV28, the J gene TRBJ2-7; the match to TRBD1 covers 8 bases. The CDR3 is made up of 16 amino acids. Trimming took 6 bases from V and 6 from J; bases not matched to a gene: 16. In germline, CDR1 is MDHEN, CDR2 SYDVKM. The CDR3 region is CASRRQGRRDTREQYF. Here the CDR3 DNA reads TGTGCCAGCAGGCGACAGGGGAGGAGGGATACCCGCGAGCAGTACTTC.

The chain employs TRBV18 and TRBJ1-2; tentatively, D is TRBD1 (6 bases). Trimming removed 3 bases at V and 2 bases at J, with 13 bases between. The CDR3 spans 15 residues. Germline lookup yields CDR1 KGHSH and CDR2 LQKENI. CDR3 nucleotide sequence: TGTGCCAGCTCACCCAACAGGGTAGGGAACTATGGCTACACCTTC. This translates into CASSPNRVGNYGYTF.

V usage is TRBV27 and J usage is TRBJ2-1; 7 bases align to TRBD2. There are 14 residues in the CDR3. The trim removed 5 bases at V and 2 bases at J, leaving 3 bases unmatched. Germline V gene lookup returns CDR1 MNHEY and CDR2 SMNVEV (reference sequence). CDR3 DNA sequence: TGTGCCAGCAGTCCCCGGGGGGCCTACAATGAGCAGTTCTTC. This sequence encodes CASSPRGAYNEQFF.

This clone has just a few counts. The chain employs TRBV4-3 and TRBJ2-6; tentatively, D is TRBD1 (6 bases). Trimming removed 3 bases at V and 0 bases at J, with 24 bases between. CDR3 length: 21 residues. The germline V gene encodes CDR1 LGHNA and CDR2 YSLEER. DNA for the CDR3: TGCGCCAGCAGCCAGTCGGGATCCCATATAGACAGGTTCTCTGGGGCCAACGTCCTGACTTTC. Translation: CASSQSGSHIDRFSGANVLTF.

This clone was counted once. This chain connects TRBV5-6 to TRBJ1-4; D possibly corresponds to TRBD1 (6 bases). CDR1 is SGHDT, CDR2 YYEEEE, per germline. V was clipped by 3 bases and J by 7 bases, with 22 bases between them. The CDR3 totals 17 residues. The CDR3: CASSWGLVQAKGEKLFF. As DNA, the CDR3 is TGTGCCAGCAGCTGGGGGCTTGTCCAAGCCAAGGGTGAAAAACTGTTTTTT.

This chain connects TRBV11-2 to TRBJ2-5, with 15 nucleotides matching TRBD2. The V gene's germline CDR1 is SGHAT and CDR2 FQNNGV. The junction had 3 bases not matched to a gene; V was cut back by 5 bases and J by 5 bases. The CDR3 is 15 amino acids. Here the CDR3 DNA reads TGTGCCAGCAGCCCGGGACTAGCGGGGGGTGAGACCCAGTACTTC. This translates into CASSPGLAGGETQYF.

The chain uses TRBV30 and TRBJ2-2; TRBD2 matches 7 bases. Germline V lookup: CDR1 GTSNPN, CDR2 SVGIG (reference sequence). CDR3 length equals 14 residues. The V gene end was trimmed by 4 bases and the J gene end by 3 bases; junction bases not matched to a gene: 5. The CDR3 loop reads CAWTGGYDTGELFF. CDR3 bases: TGTGCCTGGACGGGGGGTTACGACACCGGGGAGCTGTTTTTT. The whole variable domain, remainder taken from reference TRBV30 and TRBJ2-2, is SQTIHQWPATLVQPVGSPLSLECTVEGTSNPNLYWYRQAAGRGLQLLFYSVGIGQISSEVPQNLSASRPQDRQFILSSKKLLLSDSGFYLCAWTGGYDTGELFFGEGSRLTVL.

The chain has TRBV5-1 and TRBJ2-7; TRBD2 matches at 8 bases. Germline V CDR1 and CDR2: SGHRS, YFSETQ. This CDR3 comprises 13 residues. V shed 3 bases and J 3 bases; nucleotides not matched to a gene: 2. CDR3 bases: TGCGCCAGCAGCTCGGGACTAGACTACGAGCAGTACTTC. This encodes CASSSGLDYEQYF. Variable domain in full (rest from reference TRBV5-1 and TRBJ2-7): KAGVTQTPRYLIKTRGQQVTLSCSPISGHRSVSWYQQTPGQGLQFLFEYFSETQRNKGNFPGRFSGRQFSNSRSEMNVSTLELGDSALYLCASSSGLDYEQYFGPGTRLTVT.

The chain links TRBV18 to TRBJ1-2; no reliable D call. The CDR3 spans 13 residues. V was clipped by 2 bases and J by 8 bases, with 12 bases between them. Germline V gene data show CDR1 as KGHSH and CDR2 as LQKENI. For the CDR3, the DNA is TGTGCCAGCTCACCAGATCAGGATTCCGGCTACACCTTC. Translating gives CASSPDQDSGYTF.

This clone has just one count. CDR3 nucleotide sequence: TGTGCCAGCAGTGACAGGGGGAACCGCAATCAGCCCCAGCATTTT. It specifies CASSDRGNRNQPQHF. The chain links TRBV6-1 to TRBJ1-5, with 7 bases aligning to TRBD1. CDR1 is MNHNS, CDR2 SASEGT, per germline. Trimming took 3 bases from V and 2 from J; bases not matched to a gene: 4. CDR3 length: 15 residues.

The rearrangement uses TRBV7-8 and TRBJ2-1, with TRBD2 matching over 14 bases. Germline CDR1 is SGHVS and CDR2 is FQNEAQ. The CDR3 extends over 15 amino acids. The J segment lost 10 bases and the V segment lost 5 bases, leaving 7 bases of the junction unmatched. CDR3 region: CASSLRLAGGLEQFF. CDR3 nucleotides: TGTGCCAGCAGCCTCAGACTAGCGGGGGGGCTGGAGCAGTTCTTC.

This sequence joins TRBV7-2 and TRBJ1-2; D may be TRBD1 (5 bases). The CDR3 contains 14 residues. V was shortened by 1 base and J by 7 bases, with 13 bases between the two germline ends. Per the germline V gene, CDR1 is SGHTA and CDR2 is FQGNSA. The CDR3 reads CASSLVGAGLGYTF. The CDR3 nucleotides read TGTGCCAGCAGCTTAGTTGGGGCAGGGCTTGGCTACACCTTC.

This rearrangement joins TRBV20-1 to TRBJ1-2, with D perhaps matching TRBD1 (6 bases). The V end lost 0 bases, the J end lost 8 bases, and 7 bases lay between the germline ends. The germline gives CDR1 DFQATT, CDR2 SNEGSKA (reference sequence). This CDR3 contains 11 residues. CDR3 region: CSARDGTGYTF. The CDR3 coding sequence is TGCAGTGCTAGAGATGGGACAGGCTACACCTTC.

This rearrangement joins TRBV27 to TRBJ2-5; D gene unclear. The J call may be incorrect, as the DNA end agrees better with TRBJ2-7. This CDR3 has 14 amino acids. Germline V CDR1 and CDR2: MNHEY, SMNVEV (reference sequence). The CDR3 DNA is TGTGCCAGCAGTTTCTTCGACAAGCTTTACGAGCAGTACTTC. It encodes CASSFFDKLYEQYF.

This sequence joins TRBV5-1 and TRBJ2-1; D possibly corresponds to TRBD1 (6 bases). The V gene's germline CDR1 is SGHRS and CDR2 YFSETQ. This CDR3 contains 12 residues. Between the trimmed V and J ends, which lost 9 bases and 7 bases, there was a span of 14 bases. CDR3 nucleotide sequence: TGCGCCATCCGCCTCCAGGGGAATGAGCAGTTCTTC. This translates into CAIRLQGNEQFF.

This sequence joins TRBV11-2 and TRBJ2-7; TRBD1 matches 10 bases. V lost 2 bases to trimming and J lost 3 bases; unmatched junction nucleotides: 4. This CDR3 is 15 amino acids long. Per the germline V gene, CDR1 is SGHAT and CDR2 is FQNNGV. Here the CDR3 reads CASSLLGTGVYEQYF. The CDR3 nucleotides are TGTGCCAGCAGCTTATTGGGGACAGGGGTCTACGAGCAGTACTTC.

The rearrangement uses TRBV4-1 and TRBJ1-6; 7 nucleotides agree with TRBD1. V shed 1 base and J 7 bases; nucleotides not matched to a gene: 4. CDR1 and CDR2 from the germline V gene are MGHRA and YSYEKL. The CDR3 runs 15 residues. The CDR3, as DNA: TGCGCCAGCAGCCAAGTAGGGGGCGGGAATTCACCCCTCCACTTT. Amino acids: CASSQVGGGNSPLHF.